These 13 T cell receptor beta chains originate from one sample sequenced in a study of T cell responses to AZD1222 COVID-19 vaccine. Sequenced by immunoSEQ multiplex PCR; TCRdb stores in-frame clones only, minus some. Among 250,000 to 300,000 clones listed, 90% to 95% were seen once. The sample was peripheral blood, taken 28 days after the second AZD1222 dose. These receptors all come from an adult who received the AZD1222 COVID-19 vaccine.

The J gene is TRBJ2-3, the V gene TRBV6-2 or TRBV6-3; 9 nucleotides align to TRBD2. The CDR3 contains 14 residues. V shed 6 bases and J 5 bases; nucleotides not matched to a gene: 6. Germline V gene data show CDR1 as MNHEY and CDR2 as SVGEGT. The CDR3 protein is CASSTGLARDTQYF. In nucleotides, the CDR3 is TGTGCCAGCAGCACGGGACTAGCCCGAGATACGCAGTATTTT.

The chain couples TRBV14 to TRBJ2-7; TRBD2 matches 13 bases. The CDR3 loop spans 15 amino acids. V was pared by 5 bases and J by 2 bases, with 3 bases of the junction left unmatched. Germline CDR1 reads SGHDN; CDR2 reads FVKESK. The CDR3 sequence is CASSWTSGGAYEQYF. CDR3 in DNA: TGTGCCAGCAGCTGGACTAGCGGGGGAGCCTACGAGCAGTACTTC.

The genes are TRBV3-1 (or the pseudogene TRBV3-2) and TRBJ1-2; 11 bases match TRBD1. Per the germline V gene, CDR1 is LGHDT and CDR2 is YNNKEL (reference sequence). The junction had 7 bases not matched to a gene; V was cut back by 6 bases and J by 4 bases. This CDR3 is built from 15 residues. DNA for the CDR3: TGTGCCAGCAGTCCGGGACAGGGGGGGACCTATGGCTACACCTTC. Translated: CASSPGQGGTYGYTF.

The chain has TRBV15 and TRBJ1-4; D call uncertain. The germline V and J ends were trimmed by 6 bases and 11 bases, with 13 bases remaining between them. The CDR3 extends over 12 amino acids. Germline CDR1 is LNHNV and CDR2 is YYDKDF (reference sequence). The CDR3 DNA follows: TGTGCCACCAGTCCTAGGAGCTCCAAACTGTTTTTT. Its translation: CATSPRSSKLFF. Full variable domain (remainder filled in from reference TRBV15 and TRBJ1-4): DAMVIQNPRYQVTQFGKPVTLSCSQTLNHNVMYWYQQKSSQAPKLLFHYYDKDFNNEADTPDNFQSRRPNTSFCFLDIRSPGLGDTAMYLCATSPRSSKLFFGSGTQLSVL.

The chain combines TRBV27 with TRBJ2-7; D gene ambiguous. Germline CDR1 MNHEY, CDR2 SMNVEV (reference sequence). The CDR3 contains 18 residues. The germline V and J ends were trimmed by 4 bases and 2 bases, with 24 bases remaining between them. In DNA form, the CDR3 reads TGTGCCAGCAGTTCGGTGGGTTTGGACCGTCTCCGGCCCTACGAGCAGTACTTC. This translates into CASSSVGLDRLRPYEQYF.

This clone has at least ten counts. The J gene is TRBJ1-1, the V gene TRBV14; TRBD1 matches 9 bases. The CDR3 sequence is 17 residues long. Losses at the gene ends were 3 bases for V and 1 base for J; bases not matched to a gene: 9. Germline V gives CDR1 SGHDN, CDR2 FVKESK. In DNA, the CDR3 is TGTGCCAGCAGCCACCGGGACAGGGTATCGCCGAACACTGAAGCTTTCTTT. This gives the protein CASSHRDRVSPNTEAFF. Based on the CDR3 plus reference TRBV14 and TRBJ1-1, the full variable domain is EAGVTQFPSHSVIEKGQTVTLRCDPISGHDNLYWYRRVMGKEIKFLLHFVKESKQDESGMPNNRFLAERTGGTYSTLKVQPAELEDSGVYFCASSHRDRVSPNTEAFFGQGTRLTVV.

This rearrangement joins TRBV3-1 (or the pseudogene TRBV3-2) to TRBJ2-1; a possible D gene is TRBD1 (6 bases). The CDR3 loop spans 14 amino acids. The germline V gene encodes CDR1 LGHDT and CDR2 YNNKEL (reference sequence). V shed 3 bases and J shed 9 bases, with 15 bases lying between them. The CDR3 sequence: CASSQQGSGGEQFF. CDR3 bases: TGTGCCAGCAGCCAGCAGGGGAGTGGGGGTGAGCAGTTCTTC.

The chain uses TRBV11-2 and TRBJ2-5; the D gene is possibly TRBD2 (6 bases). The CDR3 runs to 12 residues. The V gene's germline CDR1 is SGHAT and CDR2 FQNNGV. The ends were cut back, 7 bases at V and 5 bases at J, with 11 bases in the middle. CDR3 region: CASIASGETQYF. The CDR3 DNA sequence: TGTGCCAGCATCGCAAGCGGGGAGACCCAGTACTTC.

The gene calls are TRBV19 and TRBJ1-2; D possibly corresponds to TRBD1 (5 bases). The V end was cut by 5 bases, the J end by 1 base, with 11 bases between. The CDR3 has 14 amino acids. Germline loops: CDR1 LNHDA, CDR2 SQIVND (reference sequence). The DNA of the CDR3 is TGTGCCAGTAGTGAACGGGGGGTTAACTATGGCTACACCTTC. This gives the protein CASSERGVNYGYTF.

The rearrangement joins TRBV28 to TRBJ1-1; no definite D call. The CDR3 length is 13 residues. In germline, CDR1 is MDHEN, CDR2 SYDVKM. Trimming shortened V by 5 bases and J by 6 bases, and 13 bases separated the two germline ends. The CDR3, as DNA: TGTGCCAGCAGTCTGTCGGTCTGGCCTGAAGCTTTCTTT. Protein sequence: CASSLSVWPEAFF.

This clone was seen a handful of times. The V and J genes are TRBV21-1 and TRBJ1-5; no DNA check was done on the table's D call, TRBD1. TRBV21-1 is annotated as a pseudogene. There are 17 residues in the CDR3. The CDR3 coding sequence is TGTGCCAGCAGCAAAGGATGGAGGGGGCTGACAAATCAGCCCCAGCATTTT. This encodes CASSKGWRGLTNQPQHF.

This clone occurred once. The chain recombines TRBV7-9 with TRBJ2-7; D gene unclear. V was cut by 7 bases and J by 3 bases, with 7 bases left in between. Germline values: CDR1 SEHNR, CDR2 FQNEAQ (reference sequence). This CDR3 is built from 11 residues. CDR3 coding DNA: TGTGCCAGCACCCTTAGCTACGAGCAGTACTTC. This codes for CASTLSYEQYF.

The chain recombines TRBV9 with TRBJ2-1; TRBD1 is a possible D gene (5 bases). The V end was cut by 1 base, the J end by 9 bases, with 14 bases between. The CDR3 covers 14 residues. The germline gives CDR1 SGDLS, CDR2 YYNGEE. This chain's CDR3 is CASSVFDSGIEQFF. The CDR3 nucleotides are TGTGCCAGCAGCGTATTTGACAGTGGGATTGAGCAGTTCTTC.